These 32 T cell receptor beta chains were sequenced from one sample in a study of monozygotic twins with inflammatory bowel disease. TCRdb re-called the 5' RACE reads and shows each CDR3 protein once, DNA omitted. The table lists about 160,000 distinct CDR3 sequences. Sequencing used blood. Every receptor here comes from a human donor with ulcerative colitis or Crohn's disease, or a healthy co-twin of an affected twin (not recorded which).

The chain carries TRBV19 and TRBJ1-2; no DNA is available, so the TRBD1 call from TCRdb remains unchecked. Germline V gene data show CDR1 as LNHDA and CDR2 as SQIVND (reference sequence). The CDR3 has 17 residues. The CDR3 sequence: CASSSSRDGLRGYGYTF.

The rearrangement joins TRBV29-1 to TRBJ2-3; TCRdb designates TRBD1, a call that cannot be tested without DNA. The CDR3 extends over 13 amino acids. Germline CDR1 reads SQVTM; CDR2 reads ANQGSEA. The CDR3 region is CSVRDPVTDTQYF.

V and J are TRBV19 and TRBJ2-2; TCRdb returns TRBD1, unconfirmable since there is no DNA. Germline lookup yields CDR1 LNHDA and CDR2 SQIVND (reference sequence). CDR3 length equals 15 residues. The CDR3 is CASNRGGANTGELFF.

The chain joins TRBV5-1 to TRBJ2-3; TCRdb's D gene call, TRBD2, goes unchecked for lack of DNA. The CDR3 length is 15 residues. CDR1 and CDR2 from the germline V gene are SGHRS and YFSETQ. The chain's CDR3 is CASSLSPSGTDTQYF.

This sequence joins TRBV4-2 and TRBJ2-7; no DNA is available, so the TRBD1 call from TCRdb remains unchecked. CDR3 length equals 15 residues. Germline CDR1 and CDR2: LGHNA and YNFKEQ. CDR3 region: CASSQDSSPDYEQYF.

The chain combines TRBV5-6 with TRBJ2-2. The CDR3 has 16 residues. Per germline, CDR1 SGHDT and CDR2 YYEEEE. The CDR3 loop reads CASSLKFGANTGELFF.

The V and J genes are TRBV12-3 or TRBV12-4 and TRBJ2-1; the TCRdb call, TRBD2, lacks DNA for checking. The CDR3 loop spans 14 amino acids. Here the CDR3 reads CASRGTSDVDEQFF.

This chain connects TRBV24-1 to TRBJ2-3; checking the TCRdb D call of TRBD1 is not possible without DNA. The CDR3 has 15 residues. Germline CDR1 reads KGHDR; CDR2 reads SFDVKD. CDR3 amino acids: CATSVVRGGSDTQYF.

This chain links TRBV29-1 with TRBJ1-2; absent DNA, TCRdb's TRBD1 call cannot be checked. Germline-derived CDR1 and CDR2 are SQVTM and ANQGSEA. This CDR3 has 13 amino acids. The CDR3 loop reads CSVGGDGSYGYTF.

CDR3: CASSSDLDRANYGYTF. This rearrangement joins TRBV7-2 to TRBJ1-2; TCRdb's D gene call, TRBD1, goes unchecked for lack of DNA. The CDR3 has 16 amino acids. Germline CDR1 reads SGHTA; CDR2 reads FQGNSA.

The chain joins TRBV29-1 to TRBJ2-7. The germline V gene encodes CDR1 SQVTM and CDR2 ANQGSEA. This CDR3 spans 18 amino acids. CDR3 amino acids: CSVEGQVLAGGGPYEQYF.

The gene calls are TRBV12-3 or TRBV12-4 and TRBJ1-2; without DNA, the TCRdb call of TRBD1 cannot be checked. This CDR3 region has 18 residues. CDR3 in amino acids: CASSFLMWGQGTGYGYTF.

This chain links TRBV3-1 with TRBJ2-7. This CDR3 comprises 15 residues. Germline V CDR1 and CDR2: LGHDT, YNNKEL (reference sequence). The CDR3 is CASSHQGRTSYEQYF.

This chain joins TRBV20-1 and TRBJ2-3. The CDR3 runs to 13 residues. Per the germline V gene, CDR1 is DFQATT and CDR2 is SNEGSKA (reference sequence). The CDR3 loop is CSAKRLSTDTQYF.

The chain is built from TRBV20-1 and TRBJ2-6; as DNA is missing, the TRBD1 call by TCRdb cannot be tested. CDR3 size: 18 residues. Germline V gene sequence: CDR1 DFQATT, CDR2 SNEGSKA (reference sequence). CDR3 loop: CSARTGGEKRTGANVLTF.

The gene calls are TRBV7-8 and TRBJ2-2; with no DNA, the TCRdb D assignment of TRBD2 cannot be verified. Germline lookup yields CDR1 SGHVS and CDR2 FQNEAQ. The CDR3 totals 14 residues. CDR3 sequence: CARPLSGRAGELFF. Full variable domain (missing parts from reference TRBV7-8 and TRBJ2-2): GAGVSQSPRYKVAKRGQDVALRCDPISGHVSLFWYQQALGQGPEFLTYFQNEAQLDKSGLPSDRFFAERPEGSVSTLKIQRTQQEDSAVYLCARPLSGRAGELFFGEGSRLTVL.

V usage is TRBV12-3 or TRBV12-4 and J usage is TRBJ2-5; the TRBD2 assignment by TCRdb is unverifiable without DNA. The CDR3 consists of 18 residues. CDR3 loop: CASSSPSLILQGQETQYF.

V and J are TRBV7-9 and TRBJ2-5; TCRdb lists TRBD1, though no DNA is available to test this call. Germline-derived CDR1 and CDR2 are SEHNR and FQNEAQ (reference sequence). CDR3 size: 14 residues. CDR3 amino acids: CASSFQTGEETQYF. The whole variable domain, filled in from reference TRBV7-9 and TRBJ2-5, reads DTGVSQNPRHKITKRGQNVTFRCDPISEHNRLYWYRQTLGQGPEFLTYFQNEAQLEKSRLLSDRFSAERPKGSFSTLEIQRTEQGDSAMYLCASSFQTGEETQYFGPGTRLLVL.

The chain joins TRBV11-3 to TRBJ2-1; without DNA, the TCRdb call of TRBD2 cannot be checked. Germline V gives CDR1 SGHNT, CDR2 YENEEA. This CDR3 has 13 residues. The CDR3 sequence is CASSGGPAGEQFF.

This chain joins TRBV4-2 and TRBJ2-7. Germline assignment: CDR1 LGHNA and CDR2 YNFKEQ. This CDR3 has 12 residues. CDR3 loop: CASSQVGYEQYF.

The CDR3 sequence is CASRTSAAAYGYTF. The chain has TRBV28 and TRBJ1-2. Germline V gives CDR1 MDHEN, CDR2 SYDVKM. CDR3 length: 14 residues.

The rearrangement links TRBV2 to TRBJ2-5; TCRdb designates TRBD2, a call that cannot be tested without DNA. Germline-derived CDR1 and CDR2 are SNHLY and FYNNEI. There are 16 residues in the CDR3. The CDR3 is CASSGLAGSYQETQYF.

This chain joins TRBV7-9 and TRBJ2-1; absent DNA, TCRdb's TRBD2 call cannot be checked. Germline CDR1 SEHNR, CDR2 FQNEAQ (reference sequence). The CDR3 contains 12 residues. CDR3 sequence reads: CASSLPINEQFF. Supplemented by reference TRBV7-9 and TRBJ2-1, the full variable domain reads DTGVSQNPRHKITKRGQNVTFRCDPISEHNRLYWYRQTLGQGPEFLTYFQNEAQLEKSRLLSDRFSAERPKGSFSTLEIQRTEQGDSAMYLCASSLPINEQFFGPGTRLTVL.

The chain couples TRBV5-1 to TRBJ1-2; TCRdb's D gene call, TRBD1, goes unchecked for lack of DNA. The CDR3 runs 14 residues. Germline V CDR1 and CDR2: SGHRS, YFSETQ. CDR3: CASSLLQGNYGYTF.

The chain carries TRBV20-1 and TRBJ2-3; the TCRdb call, TRBD2, lacks DNA for checking. The CDR3 length is 11 residues. Looked up from germline, CDR1 is DFQATT and CDR2 is SNEGSKA (reference sequence). The CDR3 loop reads CSASGRNTQYF.

J is TRBJ2-2 and V is TRBV29-1. Germline V lookup: CDR1 SQVTM, CDR2 ANQGSEA. The CDR3 covers 11 residues. The CDR3 region is CSVVGTGELFF.

V gene TRBV6-1 combines with J gene TRBJ1-2. The germline CDR1 and CDR2 sequences are MNHNS and SASEGT. The length of the CDR3 is 17 residues. The CDR3 here is CASSPPVGGGLVYGYTF.

The CDR3 reads CASSLGAPSTDTQYF. The rearrangement joins TRBV7-3 to TRBJ2-3; the D call from TCRdb, TRBD1, cannot be confirmed without DNA. The CDR3 loop spans 15 amino acids. The germline V gene encodes CDR1 SGHTA and CDR2 FQGTGA.

V and J are TRBV12-3 or TRBV12-4 and TRBJ2-2; TCRdb gives TRBD2 as the D gene, but with no DNA this cannot be confirmed. This CDR3 is 14 amino acids long. CDR3 protein: CASSSDGGVGELFF.

The chain joins TRBV27 to TRBJ2-4; TCRdb designates TRBD1, a call that cannot be tested without DNA. The CDR3 loop spans 12 amino acids. Germline V gives CDR1 MNHEY, CDR2 SMNVEV (reference sequence). CDR3 sequence: CASRTHGGIQYF.

V and J are TRBV6-5 and TRBJ2-3. Germline values: CDR1 MNHEY, CDR2 SVGAGI. This CDR3 comprises 15 residues. The CDR3 loop reads CASSYSSPPWDTQYF.

The rearrangement uses TRBV12-3 or TRBV12-4 and TRBJ2-7. This CDR3 region has 12 residues. The CDR3 is CASSFQAYEQYF.